These 18 T cell receptor beta chains were sequenced from one sample in a study of cytomegalovirus exposure and HLA in healthy donors. Amplification used 60 Vbeta primers and 13 Jbeta primers. Profiled with immunoSEQ multiplex PCR; TCRdb holds only in-frame clones, not every one. The data hold 110,000 to 150,000 clones, with roughly 10% observed a single time. Material: PBMCs. The receptors come from a man between 45 and 60 years old in good health and CMV-seronegative.

The V call is TRBV9, the J call TRBJ1-3; D is possibly TRBD1 (5 bases). The germline V gene encodes CDR1 SGDLS and CDR2 YYNGEE. CDR3 length: 14 residues. V was clipped by 4 bases and J by 3 bases, with 11 bases between them. The CDR3 region has the DNA TGTGCCAGCAGCCCTTGGGGCGTTGGAAACACCATATATTTT. Translated, it gives CASSPWGVGNTIYF.

This clone was seen only a few times. The chain carries TRBV2 and TRBJ2-7; TRBD2 agrees at 12 bases. The length of the CDR3 is 17 residues. V lost 1 base, J lost 4 bases, and 8 bases stayed unmatched. CDR1 is SNHLY and CDR2 is FYNNEI in the germline V gene. CDR3 DNA: TGTGCCAGCAGTGAAGGTAGGACTAGCGGGAATGTATACGAGCAGTACTTC. It encodes CASSEGRTSGNVYEQYF.

This chain joins TRBV5-1 and TRBJ2-7, with a tentative D call TRBD2 (6 bases). V was trimmed by 0 bases and J by 1 base, leaving 8 bases between them. The CDR3 spans 14 residues. CDR1 is SGHRS and CDR2 is YFSETQ in the germline V gene. The CDR3 loop is CASSLVAGSYEQYF. The CDR3 DNA reads as TGCGCCAGCAGCTTGGTCGCGGGATCCTACGAGCAGTACTTC.

V gene TRBV6-5 combines with J gene TRBJ1-6; D remains unclear. The CDR3 loop spans 14 amino acids. Germline lookup yields CDR1 MNHEY and CDR2 SVGAGI. V was shortened by 2 bases and J by 6 bases, with 8 bases between the two germline ends. In DNA, the CDR3 is TGTGCCAGCAGTTACCGGGATTCTAATTCACCCCTCCACTTT. The encoded protein is CASSYRDSNSPLHF.

This clone was observed a handful of times. DNA of the CDR3: TGTGCCAGCAGGCGGAGCCCGGGGGACTCCTACAATGAGCAGTTCTTC. As protein: CASRRSPGDSYNEQFF. The rearrangement links TRBV5-4 to TRBJ2-1; possibly TRBD2 for D (6 bases). Germline CDR1 is SGHNT and CDR2 is YYREEE (reference sequence). The length of the CDR3 is 16 residues. Between the trimmed V and J ends, which lost 5 bases and 0 bases, there was a span of 15 bases.

This clone has more than one count but fewer than ten. The J gene is TRBJ2-7, the V gene TRBV6-5; 10 bases align to TRBD1. The germline V gene has CDR1 MNHEY and CDR2 SVGAGI. The CDR3 consists of 14 residues. J was trimmed by 6 bases and V by 6 bases; bases with no gene match: 8. The chain's CDR3 is CASSTGTGVVEQYF. DNA for the CDR3: TGTGCCAGCAGCACGGGGACAGGGGTTGTCGAGCAGTACTTC.

This CDR3 reads CSAALGAGTDTQYF. Here the CDR3 DNA reads TGCAGCGCCGCGTTAGGGGCAGGGACAGATACGCAGTATTTT. The gene calls are TRBV29-1 and TRBJ2-3, with D possibly being TRBD1 (5 bases). The germline V and J ends were trimmed by 7 bases and 3 bases, with 17 bases remaining between them. CDR1 is SQVTM and CDR2 is ANQGSEA in the germline V gene. The CDR3 runs 14 residues.

This clone showed up just a few times. The genes are TRBV27 and TRBJ2-1; 11 positions agree with TRBD2. Germline CDR1 reads MNHEY; CDR2 reads SMNVEV (reference sequence). V shed 4 bases, J shed 10 bases, and the junction held 15 bases outside the gene matches. The CDR3 totals 17 residues. This CDR3 is CASSSLLLAGGAGEQFF. The CDR3 coding sequence is TGTGCCAGCAGTTCCCTCTTGCTAGCGGGGGGCGCAGGGGAGCAGTTCTTC.

This chain joins TRBV2 and TRBJ2-2, with TRBD1 matching over 7 bases. CDR1 is SNHLY, CDR2 FYNNEI, per germline. J gave up 2 bases and V 7 bases, and 7 bases lay outside the gene matches. This CDR3 spans 15 amino acids. The CDR3 nucleotides are TGTGCCAGCACTTCGGGACAGACAAACACCGGGGAGCTGTTTTTT. Encoded protein: CASTSGQTNTGELFF.

The rearrangement links TRBV18 to TRBJ2-1, with 8 bases identical to TRBD2. The CDR3 covers 13 residues. CDR1 is KGHSH, CDR2 LQKENI, per germline. Trimming at V came to 4 bases and at J to 8 bases, leaving 4 bases not matched to a gene. The CDR3 DNA is TGTGCCAGCTCACGCCTCGGGGGGGATGAGCAGTTCTTC. Protein product: CASSRLGGDEQFF.

This sequence joins TRBV19 and TRBJ1-1; tentative D call: TRBD1 (5 bases). This CDR3 has 13 residues. V dropped 1 base and J dropped 9 bases, with 12 bases sitting between them. Germline-derived CDR1 and CDR2 are LNHDA and SQIVND (reference sequence). This CDR3 reads CASSIGTQEKAFF. For the CDR3, the DNA is TGTGCCAGTAGTATAGGGACACAAGAAAAAGCTTTCTTT.

The V gene is TRBV7-8, the J gene TRBJ1-3; 12 bases are shared with TRBD1. CDR1 is SGHVS and CDR2 is FQNEAQ in the germline V gene. V lost 6 bases to trimming and J lost 2 bases; unmatched junction nucleotides: 8. The CDR3 contains 17 residues. CDR3 sequence: CASSLGGTGGTGNTIYF. The CDR3, as DNA: TGTGCCAGCAGTCTAGGGGGGACAGGGGGCACTGGAAACACCATATATTTT.

The CDR3 region is CASSPGQGDYTEAFF. The CDR3 region has the DNA TGTGCCAGCAGCCCAGGACAGGGGGATTACACTGAAGCTTTCTTT. V is TRBV4-2 and J is TRBJ1-1, with 10 bases matching TRBD1. The CDR3 runs to 15 residues. V trimming: 4 bases; J trimming: 3 bases; junction bases outside the gene matches: 5. CDR1 is LGHNA and CDR2 is YNFKEQ in the germline V gene.

In its sample, this clone was seen a few times. The junction departs from the called germline gene at one end, perhaps through a read error. V usage is TRBV11-2 and J usage is TRBJ2-7; 8 nucleotides align to TRBD1. Looked up from germline, CDR1 is SGHAT and CDR2 is FQNNGV. CDR3 length equals 14 residues. The CDR3 nucleotides read TGTGCCAGCAGCATAGACAGGGGTAAAGACGAGCAGTACTTC. Amino acids: CASSIDRGKDEQYF.

As for this clone: Other DNA variants within this sample encode the same CDR3. The gene calls are TRBV7-3 and TRBJ2-3; a weak D match, TRBD2 (6 bases). The V and J ends lost 1 base and 2 bases respectively, with 10 bases between them. The CDR3 extends over 15 amino acids. Germline V gene data show CDR1 as SGHTA and CDR2 as FQGTGA. The CDR3 DNA sequence: TGTGCCAGCAGCTTAAGGGGGGACCCCACAGATACGCAGTATTTT. It encodes CASSLRGDPTDTQYF.

The chain employs TRBV30 and TRBJ2-1; 11 nucleotides line up with TRBD2. Germline trimming cut 1 base from V and 5 bases from J; bases unmatched to any gene: 7. The V gene's germline CDR1 is GTSNPN and CDR2 SVGIG (reference sequence). This CDR3 region has 16 residues. The CDR3: CAWSGTRLAGHNEQFF. In DNA form, the CDR3 reads TGTGCCTGGAGTGGAACTCGACTAGCGGGACACAATGAGCAGTTCTTC.

As concerns this clone: The sample holds other DNA sequences that translate to the same CDR3. For the CDR3, the DNA is TGTGCCAGCAGCAAAGTGTCAGGGGTGAAGGAAGACTATGGCTACACCTTC. It yields the protein CASSKVSGVKEDYGYTF. The chain combines TRBV21-1 with TRBJ1-2; the table calls TRBD1, which could not be checked here. TRBV21-1 is shown as a pseudogene. The CDR3 contains 17 residues.

This CDR3 reads CASSPPGGTNEKLFF. CDR3 bases: TGTGCCAGCAGCCCCCCAGGGGGGACTAATGAAAAACTGTTTTTT. J is TRBJ1-4 and V is TRBV28; 7 nucleotides match TRBD1. The J segment lost 2 bases and the V segment lost 6 bases, leaving 6 bases of the junction unmatched. This CDR3 is 15 amino acids long. Germline loops: CDR1 MDHEN, CDR2 SYDVKM.